This T cell receptor beta chain was sequenced during a study of blood T cell repertoires in COVID-19. Study overall: T cells, B-cell-depleted T cells, or PBMCs provided the cDNA or gDNA that served as material.

The authors' processing: Nucleated cell counts were estimated from reference gene primer amplification. TCRdb's copy holds only in-frame clones and misses some; the assay was immunoSEQ multiplex PCR. Clone size and V and J calls were adopted from that table, with D and trimming inferred from the DNA. Here the sample spans 190,000 or so clones, 78% being singletons. Germline-derived CDR1 and CDR2 are SGHAT and FQNNGV. The V end was cut by 1 base, the J end by 2 bases, with 11 bases between. The CDR3 is 16 amino acids. The chain is built from TRBV11-2 and TRBJ1-4; D gene unclear. The sequence was obtained from a woman older than 75 with active or convalescent COVID-19. The sample consisted of peripheral blood. In DNA form, the CDR3 reads TGTGCCAGCAGCTTAGTCGGGAGAGGGACTAATGAAAAACTGTTTTTT. Translating it yields CASSLVGRGTNEKLFF.